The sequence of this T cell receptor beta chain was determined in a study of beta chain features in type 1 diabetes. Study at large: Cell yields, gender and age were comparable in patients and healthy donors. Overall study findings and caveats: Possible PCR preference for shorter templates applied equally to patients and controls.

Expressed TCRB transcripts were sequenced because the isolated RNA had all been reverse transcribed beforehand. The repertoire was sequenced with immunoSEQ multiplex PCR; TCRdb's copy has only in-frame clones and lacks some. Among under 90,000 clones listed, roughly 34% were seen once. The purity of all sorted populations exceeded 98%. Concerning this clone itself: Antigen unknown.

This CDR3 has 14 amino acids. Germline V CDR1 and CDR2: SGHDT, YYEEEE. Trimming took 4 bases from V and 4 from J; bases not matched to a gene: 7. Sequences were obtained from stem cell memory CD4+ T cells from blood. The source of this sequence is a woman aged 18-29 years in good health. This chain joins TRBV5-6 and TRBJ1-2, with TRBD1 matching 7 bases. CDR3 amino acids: CASSRQTGFYGYTF. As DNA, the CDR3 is TGTGCCAGCAGCCGACAGACAGGGTTCTATGGCTACACCTTC.